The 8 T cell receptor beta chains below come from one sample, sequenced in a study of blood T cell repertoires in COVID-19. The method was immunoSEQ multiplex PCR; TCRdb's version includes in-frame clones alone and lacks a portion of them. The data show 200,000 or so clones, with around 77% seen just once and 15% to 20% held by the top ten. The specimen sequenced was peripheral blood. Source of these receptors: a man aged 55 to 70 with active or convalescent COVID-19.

The CDR3 loop is CAWRAGNTEAFF. The CDR3 nucleotides read TGTGCCTGGAGAGCGGGGAACACTGAAGCTTTCTTT. The gene calls are TRBV30 and TRBJ1-1; D is ambiguous. CDR3 length: 12 residues. V was trimmed by 3 bases and J by 1 base, leaving 6 bases between them. Germline V gives CDR1 GTSNPN, CDR2 SVGIG (reference sequence).

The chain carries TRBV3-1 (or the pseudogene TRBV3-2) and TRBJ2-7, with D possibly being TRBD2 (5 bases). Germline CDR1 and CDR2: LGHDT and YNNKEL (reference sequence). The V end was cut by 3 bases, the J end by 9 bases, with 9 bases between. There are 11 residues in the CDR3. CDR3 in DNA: TGTGCCAGCAGCCATCAACGGGGGCAGTACTTC. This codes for CASSHQRGQYF.

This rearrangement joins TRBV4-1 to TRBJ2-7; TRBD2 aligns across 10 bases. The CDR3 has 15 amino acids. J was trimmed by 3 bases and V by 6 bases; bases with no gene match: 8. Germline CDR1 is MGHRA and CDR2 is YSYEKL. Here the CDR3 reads CASSQVGLASYEQYF. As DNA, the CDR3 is TGCGCCAGCAGTCAGGTGGGACTAGCGAGCTACGAGCAGTACTTC.

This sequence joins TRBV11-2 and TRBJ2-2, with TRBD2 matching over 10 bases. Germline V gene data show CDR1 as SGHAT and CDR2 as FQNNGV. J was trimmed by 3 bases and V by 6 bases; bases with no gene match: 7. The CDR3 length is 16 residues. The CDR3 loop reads CASRSGRAGDTGELFF. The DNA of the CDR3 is TGTGCCAGCAGGAGCGGGAGGGCCGGAGACACCGGGGAGCTGTTTTTT.

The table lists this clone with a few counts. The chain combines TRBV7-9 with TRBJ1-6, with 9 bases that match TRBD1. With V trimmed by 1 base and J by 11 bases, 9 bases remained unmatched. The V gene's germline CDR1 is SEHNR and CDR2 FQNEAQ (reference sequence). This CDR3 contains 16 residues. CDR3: CASSLGGTGFHPPLHF. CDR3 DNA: TGTGCCAGCAGCTTAGGGGGGACAGGGTTCCATCCACCCCTCCACTTT.

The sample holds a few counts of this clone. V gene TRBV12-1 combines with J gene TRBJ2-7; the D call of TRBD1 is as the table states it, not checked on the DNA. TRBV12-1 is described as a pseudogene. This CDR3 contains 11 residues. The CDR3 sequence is CASSFIYEQYF. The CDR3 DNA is TGTGCCAGCAGCTTCATTTACGAGCAGTACTTC.

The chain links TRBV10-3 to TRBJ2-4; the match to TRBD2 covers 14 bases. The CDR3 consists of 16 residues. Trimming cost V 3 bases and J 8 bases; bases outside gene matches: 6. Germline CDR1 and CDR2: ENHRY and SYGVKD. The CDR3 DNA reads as TGTGCCATCAGTGACGGGACTAGCGGGAGAGGTGACATTCAGTACTTC. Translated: CAISDGTSGRGDIQYF.

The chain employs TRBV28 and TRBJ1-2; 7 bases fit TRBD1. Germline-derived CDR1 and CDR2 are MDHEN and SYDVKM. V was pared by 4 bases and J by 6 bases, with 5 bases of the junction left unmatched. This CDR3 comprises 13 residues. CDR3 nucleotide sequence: TGTGCCAGCAGTTCGACAGGGATCCATGGCTACACCTTC. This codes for CASSSTGIHGYTF.